This TCR beta chain was captured in a study of blood T cell repertoires in COVID-19. Trimming took off 3 bases at V and 7 bases at J, with 15 bases between the two ends. Germline CDR1 reads ENHRY; CDR2 reads SYGVKD. The CDR3 covers 14 residues. The data were produced by immunoSEQ multiplex PCR, yet TCRdb's version contains in-frame clones alone and is incomplete. The repertoire has about 85,000 clones, more than 65% of them found once; the top ten carry around 11%. V and J are TRBV10-3 and TRBJ2-5, with TRBD1 as a possible D gene (6 bases). Sequencing was carried out using peripheral blood. This TCR was recovered from a man between 65 and 85 years old with acute or convalescent COVID-19. CDR3 bases: TGTGCCATCAGTGATCAGGGGACGGGACGGACCCAGTACTTC. Its protein is CAISDQGTGRTQYF.